This T cell receptor beta chain appears in the sequencing data of a study of human T cells and chemical hapten exposure. Time point: pre-sensitization, week 0. Stated treatment: therapeutic diphenylcyclopropenone sensitization with weekly scalp DPC. The authors extracted total RNA from unfractionated whole blood. Concerning this clonotype: As yet, its antigen is unknown.

The study used a library that attached unique molecular identifiers to individual cDNA molecules. TCRdb re-analysed the RACE reads in MiXCR, keeping a single row per CDR3 protein. The table has fewer than 150,000 distinct CDR3 sequences, roughly 14% seen once. Study results and caveats: Given that the donors had alopecia, their immune response may differ from that seen in healthy people. Once DPC sensitization occurred, TCRs above 1 in 1000 frequency showed no change.

The sequence was obtained from a woman under 30 with alopecia areata. Some clones in this sample may be carry-over from other donors' samples. Sequencing used whole blood, obtained in connection with sensitization to the hapten diphenylcyclopropenone (DPC).

CDR3 sequence reads: CASSQDLGLKITGELFF. CDR3 nucleotide sequence: TGCGCCAGCAGCCAAGATCTAGGCCTGAAGATCACCGGGGAGCTGTTTTTT. The rearrangement uses TRBV4-3 and TRBJ2-2; no definite D call. The V gene lost 0 bases and the J gene lost 4 bases, with 15 bases spanning the gap. CDR3 length equals 17 residues. Germline V gives CDR1 LGHNA, CDR2 YSLEER.